The 29 T cell receptor beta chains reported below all come from one sample, sequenced in a study of blood T cell repertoires in COVID-19. TCRdb's table, derived via immunoSEQ multiplex PCR, lists solely in-frame clones and lacks some. The sample shows 84,000 or so clones, over 80% of them seen only once. Specimen: peripheral blood. The source is a woman in her sixties or seventies with active or convalescent COVID-19.

The J gene is TRBJ1-2, the V gene TRBV11-2; 9 bases agree with TRBD1. Germline CDR1 is SGHAT and CDR2 is FQNNGV. Unmatched junction bases numbered 3, after V lost 3 bases and J lost 4 bases. The CDR3 length is 14 residues. The DNA of the CDR3 is TGTGCCAGCAGCTTGTCGACAGGGGGCTATGGCTACACCTTC. It encodes CASSLSTGGYGYTF.

This CDR3 is CASSYSGGIYGYTF. DNA for the CDR3: TGTGCCAGCAGTTACTCAGGCGGGATCTATGGCTACACCTTC. This chain connects TRBV6-5 to TRBJ1-2; D is ambiguous. Germline V gene sequence: CDR1 MNHEY, CDR2 SVGAGI. Deletions cut 0 bases from V and 4 bases from J, with 9 bases between. This CDR3 comprises 14 residues.

The chain carries TRBV14 and TRBJ1-2; 8 bases agree with TRBD1. V shed 4 bases, J shed 0 bases, and the junction held 7 bases outside the gene matches. The CDR3 is 16 amino acids. CDR1 is SGHDN, CDR2 FVKESK, per germline. This chain's CDR3 is CASSLDRTGTNYGYTF. The CDR3 DNA sequence: TGTGCCAGCAGCCTCGACAGGACAGGGACTAACTATGGCTACACCTTC. Filled out from reference TRBV14 and TRBJ1-2, the complete variable domain reads EAGVTQFPSHSVIEKGQTVTLRCDPISGHDNLYWYRRVMGKEIKFLLHFVKESKQDESGMPNNRFLAERTGGTYSTLKVQPAELEDSGVYFCASSLDRTGTNYGYTFGSGTRLTVV.

V gene TRBV6-5 combines with J gene TRBJ1-5, with a tentative D call TRBD1 (5 bases). With 4 bases removed from V and 3 bases from J, the gap between germline ends came to 7 bases. CDR1 and CDR2 from the germline V gene are MNHEY and SVGAGI. The CDR3 length is 13 residues. This CDR3 is CASSSRDNQPQHF. The CDR3 DNA reads TGTGCCAGCAGTTCCAGGGACAATCAGCCCCAGCATTTT.

The V gene is TRBV6-4, the J gene TRBJ1-1; weak D call: TRBD1 (6 bases). Trimming pared 6 bases from V and 1 base from J, leaving 9 bases between. The germline gives CDR1 MRHNA, CDR2 SNTAGT. This CDR3 comprises 13 residues. The CDR3 DNA follows: TGTGCCAGCAGACTACAGGGGAACACTGAAGCTTTCTTT. Translating gives CASRLQGNTEAFF.

This chain connects TRBV7-8 to TRBJ1-5, with 8 bases aligning to TRBD1. Germline V gives CDR1 SGHVS, CDR2 FQNEAQ. The CDR3 has 14 residues. V trimming: 1 base; J trimming: 7 bases; junction bases outside the gene matches: 3. As DNA, the CDR3 is TGTGCCAGCAGCTTAGTAGCAGGGGGCCAGCCCCAGCATTTT. Residues: CASSLVAGGQPQHF.

The J gene is TRBJ1-1, the V gene TRBV12-3 or TRBV12-4; no firm D call. Trimming removed 7 bases at V and 7 bases at J, with 16 bases between. The CDR3 runs 13 residues. The CDR3 here is CASTLETVGEAFF. DNA for the CDR3: TGTGCCAGCACCCTTGAAACAGTTGGTGAAGCTTTCTTT.

V and J are TRBV5-1 and TRBJ2-1, with D maybe TRBD2 (6 bases). CDR3 length: 13 residues. V was clipped by 4 bases and J by 6 bases, with 11 bases between them. Germline-derived CDR1 and CDR2 are SGHRS and YFSETQ. The DNA for the CDR3 is TGCGCCAGCAGCCGGAAGGAGGGCAATGAGCAGTTCTTC. It is translated as CASSRKEGNEQFF.

The V and J genes are TRBV14 and TRBJ2-3, with 7 bases aligning to TRBD2. The CDR3 is 13 amino acids. The V gene's germline CDR1 is SGHDN and CDR2 FVKESK. V lost 5 bases to trimming and J lost 5 bases; unmatched junction nucleotides: 4. The CDR3 bases are TGTGCCAGCAGCATACGGGGGGAAGATACGCAGTATTTT. Encoded protein: CASSIRGEDTQYF.

This rearrangement joins TRBV5-6 to TRBJ1-1; D not certain. CDR3 size: 12 residues. Trimming stripped 6 bases from V and 6 bases from J, with 12 bases between. The germline V gene has CDR1 SGHDT and CDR2 YYEEEE. CDR3 residues: CASTSVGPEAFF. The CDR3 DNA follows: TGTGCCAGCACCTCCGTGGGCCCTGAAGCTTTCTTT.

This chain links TRBV3-1 (or the pseudogene TRBV3-2) with TRBJ1-1; D might be TRBD1 (6 bases). V lost 1 base to trimming and J lost 6 bases, with 9 bases between them. Germline V gene data show CDR1 as LGHDT and CDR2 as YNNKEL (reference sequence). The CDR3 contains 13 residues. The CDR3 DNA reads as TGTGCCAGCAGCCAAGGACAGGCTCCTGAAGCTTTCTTT. Protein product: CASSQGQAPEAFF.

The chain recombines TRBV7-8 with TRBJ2-3, with TRBD1 identical over 7 bases. The CDR3 has 16 amino acids. In germline, CDR1 is SGHVS, CDR2 FQNEAQ. The J segment lost 5 bases and the V segment lost 0 bases, leaving 8 bases of the junction unmatched. The CDR3 region is CASSLARVQGKDTQYF. The CDR3 nucleotides are TGTGCCAGCAGCTTAGCGCGGGTACAGGGGAAAGATACGCAGTATTTT.

V is TRBV29-1 and J is TRBJ1-1; D remains unclear. This CDR3 contains 12 residues. Deletions cut 4 bases from V and 6 bases from J, with 12 bases between. Per the germline V gene, CDR1 is SQVTM and CDR2 is ANQGSEA. CDR3 nucleotide sequence: TGCAGCGTTGGAGCCGGGTGGGCTGAAGCTTTCTTT. Its translation: CSVGAGWAEAFF.

Written as DNA, the CDR3 is TGTGCCAGCAGTGGGGGGGGTCAATCCAATGAGCAGTTCTTC. It specifies CASSGGGQSNEQFF. This chain connects TRBV2 to TRBJ2-1, with 7 nucleotides matching TRBD2. From germline, CDR1 is SNHLY and CDR2 FYNNEI. The CDR3 length is 14 residues. V was clipped by 4 bases and J by 6 bases; unmatched bases: 6.

The chain carries TRBV18 and TRBJ2-2; 9 bases are a match to TRBD2. Germline V gene data show CDR1 as KGHSH and CDR2 as LQKENI. The V gene end was trimmed by 6 bases and the J gene end by 1 base; junction bases not matched to a gene: 3. There are 15 residues in the CDR3. CDR3 nucleotide sequence: TGTGCCAGCTCGTGGACTAGCGAGAACACCGGGGAGCTGTTTTTT. It yields the protein CASSWTSENTGELFF.

V usage is TRBV7-8 and J usage is TRBJ1-2, with D maybe TRBD1 (5 bases). The CDR3 covers 16 residues. V was shortened by 5 bases and J by 6 bases, with 22 bases between the two germline ends. Germline V CDR1 and CDR2: SGHVS, FQNEAQ. The DNA of the CDR3 is TGTGCCAGCAGCCCACCCTCCCTGGGGGAGGGTGATGGCTACACCTTC. The encoded protein is CASSPPSLGEGDGYTF.

This chain connects TRBV5-8 to TRBJ2-2; TRBD2 aligns across 8 bases. The V gene end was trimmed by 6 bases and the J gene end by 1 base; junction bases not matched to a gene: 11. The CDR3 is 17 residues long. Germline CDR1 and CDR2: SGHTS and YDEGEE. CDR3 region: CASNRWSGGENTGELFF. CDR3 sequence (DNA): TGTGCCAGCAACCGATGGAGCGGGGGAGAGAACACCGGGGAGCTGTTTTTT.

This clone was found a few times. The rearrangement joins TRBV28 to TRBJ2-7, with D perhaps matching TRBD1 (5 bases). The CDR3 consists of 17 residues. Germline values: CDR1 MDHEN, CDR2 SYDVKM. V lost 7 bases and J lost 3, with 25 bases in between. The CDR3 reads CASTHSSAREWGYEQYF. DNA of the CDR3: TGTGCCAGCACCCACAGCTCCGCCAGGGAATGGGGCTACGAGCAGTACTTC.

The chain joins TRBV9 to TRBJ1-3; the D gene is possibly TRBD1 (6 bases). CDR1 and CDR2 from the germline V gene are SGDLS and YYNGEE. Trimming left V 4 bases short and J 3 bases short, with 11 bases between. CDR3 length equals 14 residues. CDR3 DNA sequence: TGTGCCAGCAGCCCAGGGGTTCTTGGAAACACCATATATTTT. Amino acid sequence: CASSPGVLGNTIYF.

CDR3 nucleotide sequence: TGTGCCAGCAGAAGGGCAGGGGGCGATGAAAAACTGTTTTTT. The encoded protein is CASRRAGGDEKLFF. The V gene is TRBV3-1 (or the pseudogene TRBV3-2), the J gene TRBJ1-4; 8 bases are a match to TRBD1. Germline trimming cut 6 bases from V and 6 bases from J; bases unmatched to any gene: 6. Germline CDR1 LGHDT, CDR2 YNNKEL (reference sequence). The CDR3 loop spans 14 amino acids.

This clone has only one observation. The CDR3 nucleotides read TGTGCCAGCAGTGAAGCGATGGGGGGCGGGAGCCTTTCCGCCCAGCATTTT. Protein sequence: CASSEAMGGGSLSAQHF. The chain uses TRBV6-1 and TRBJ1-5; possibly TRBD1 for D (6 bases). The CDR3 length is 17 residues. V was cut by 0 bases and J by 11 bases, with 23 bases left in between. CDR1 and CDR2 (germline): MNHNS, SASEGT.

The chain has TRBV18 and TRBJ2-5, with D maybe TRBD2 (6 bases). This CDR3 has 14 residues. Germline loops: CDR1 KGHSH, CDR2 LQKENI. Trimming took 6 bases from V and 4 from J, leaving 15 bases between them. The CDR3: CASSLGGPPETQYF. The CDR3, as DNA: TGTGCCAGCTCTTTGGGGGGTCCCCCAGAGACCCAGTACTTC.

This clone was counted a single time. The V call is TRBV29-1, the J call TRBJ2-1; TRBD2 aligns across 7 bases. J was trimmed by 7 bases and V by 3 bases; bases with no gene match: 9. Germline V CDR1 and CDR2: SQVTM, ANQGSEA. This CDR3 comprises 14 residues. The CDR3 nucleotides read TGCAGCGTTGATAAAACGGGGGGTAATAATGAGCAGTTCTTC. Its protein product is CSVDKTGGNNEQFF.

This clone was seen a single time. The chain is built from TRBV28 and TRBJ1-1; the match to TRBD1 covers 8 bases. This CDR3 comprises 13 residues. V dropped 5 bases and J dropped 9; count of bases not matched to a gene: 8. Germline CDR1 is MDHEN and CDR2 is SYDVKM. The chain's CDR3 is CASSLRTGNKAFF. The CDR3 DNA sequence: TGTGCCAGCAGTCTACGGACAGGGAATAAAGCTTTCTTT.

The CDR3 sequence is CASSEGSRGEKLFF. The CDR3 bases are TGTGCCAGCAGTGAGGGCAGCCGGGGGGAAAAACTGTTTTTT. The chain is built from TRBV25-1 and TRBJ1-4, with TRBD1 as a possible D gene (5 bases). The CDR3 runs to 14 residues. Per germline, CDR1 MGHDK and CDR2 SYGVNS. With 3 bases removed from V and 8 bases from J, the gap between germline ends came to 13 bases. The entire variable domain, with the rest obtained from reference TRBV25-1 and TRBJ1-4, is as follows: EADIYQTPRYLVIGTGKKITLECSQTMGHDKMYWYQQDPGMELHLIHYSYGVNSTEKGDLSSESTVSRIRTEHFPLTLESARPSHTSQYLCASSEGSRGEKLFFGSGTQLSVL.

The rearrangement joins TRBV6-6 to TRBJ2-5, with D tentatively TRBD2 (5 bases). Trimming pared 5 bases from V and 2 bases from J, leaving 12 bases between. This CDR3 is 14 amino acids long. Germline values: CDR1 MNHNY, CDR2 SVGAGI (reference sequence). DNA of the CDR3: TGTGCCAGCAGTCGCGGACTGTTGCAAGAGACCCAGTACTTC. It translates to CASSRGLLQETQYF.

The chain carries TRBV7-9 and TRBJ1-2; 8 positions agree with TRBD1. The length of the CDR3 is 16 residues. V trimming: 4 bases; J trimming: 3 bases; junction bases outside the gene matches: 10. Per germline, CDR1 SEHNR and CDR2 FQNEAQ (reference sequence). The CDR3 nucleotides read TGTGCCAGCAGCTCCCAGGGGGCCTTAACTGACTATGGCTACACCTTC. Its translation: CASSSQGALTDYGYTF.

In DNA form, the CDR3 reads TGTGCCAGCAGTCGTAATATGGGGAGCATTAGCAATCAGCCCCAGCATTTT. Its protein product is CASSRNMGSISNQPQHF. V gene TRBV7-8 combines with J gene TRBJ1-5; the D is unclear. The CDR3 sequence is 17 residues long. V was cut by 6 bases and J by 0 bases, with 18 bases left in between. In germline, CDR1 is SGHVS, CDR2 FQNEAQ. The whole variable domain, filled in from reference TRBV7-8 and TRBJ1-5, reads GAGVSQSPRYKVAKRGQDVALRCDPISGHVSLFWYQQALGQGPEFLTYFQNEAQLDKSGLPSDRFFAERPEGSVSTLKIQRTQQEDSAVYLCASSRNMGSISNQPQHFGDGTRLSIL.

The chain is built from TRBV18 and TRBJ2-5; D is unclear. CDR3 length: 14 amino acids. Trimming stripped 6 bases from V and 0 bases from J, with 11 bases between. From germline, CDR1 is KGHSH and CDR2 LQKENI. CDR3 protein: CASSQTEYQETQYF. DNA of the CDR3: TGTGCCAGCTCTCAAACAGAGTACCAAGAGACCCAGTACTTC.